This T cell receptor beta chain appears in the sequencing data of a study of blood T cells in healthy people across ages (dated by TCRdb to 2014 to 2015). Broadly, across the study: In model experiments, template switching captured roughly one uniquely barcoded TCR beta cDNA molecule for every two T cells. The study measured age-related changes in TCR beta repertoire diversity using deep sequencing normalized with unique cDNA molecular identifiers. The donors were split into four age groups: young (average around 15 years), middle-aged (39), aged (roughly 68) and long-lived (82). To avoid experimental bias, donors of different ages were spread randomly across the sequencing lanes. The study analyzed two additional independent replicas of 1 million unique cDNA reads from the same blood draw for two donors, one aged 18 to 29 and one aged 80 or older. What the research found in general, with its limitations: Observed TCR beta diversity per million T cells fell roughly linearly with age, and a significant reduction was already apparent by age roughly 40. A strong correlation was found between observed TCR beta diversity and the percentage of naive T cells measured by flow cytometry. Estimates of total diversity from one million sequenced T cells were regarded as lower bounds and underestimates. The long-lived group showed more naive CD4+ T cells, fewer expanded clones and increased TCR diversity than the aged group, suggesting age selection. Because donor CMV infection status was unknown, age-related changes in expanded clonotypes were potentially confounded. Since profiling was done on bulk unsorted PBMCs, naive and antigen-experienced compartments could not be conclusively compared.

This clonotype was seen only once. The antigen it recognizes is unknown. One base away there is no much larger clone; base qualities are not given. One read alone makes for weak evidence. To prepare the library, 5' RACE was applied. Sequencing took place on an Illumina HiSeq 2500. A second PCR of about 6 to 12 cycles was run with a J-beta primer mix and a sample-barcoded 5' primer. Each TCR beta cDNA molecule received a unique molecular identifier from a template-switch 5' adaptor carrying 12 random nucleotides. At least 2.5 million CDR3-containing paired-end reads were obtained from each sample. The Mint cDNA synthesis kit, primed by a TRBC-specific oligonucleotide, was used to synthesize first-strand cDNA from all RNA. All cDNA was treated with uracil-DNA glycosylase and then went through a first 18-cycle PCR with the universal primers M1SS and BC2_uni_R. The study's processing was this. Each sample was normalized by randomly selecting 1 million high-quality reads, each carrying a distinct molecular identifier. Instead of being binned into consensus sequences, reads with shared molecular identifiers were discarded. MiTCR, set to a Q25 quality threshold and the strictest error-elimination algorithm, was used for CDR3 identification, clonotype clustering and error correction. Lower-bound total TCR beta diversity was estimated with a nonparametric unseen species model using Euler transformation. TCRdb handled the public reads itself, with Q25 trimming in fastp and clone calling in MiXCR, and kept productive beta chains. For every CDR3 protein sequence, its rows merge into one entry that carries the most common genes and DNA. The V and J calls shown here were made by TCRdb, not taken from the authors' results. A total of around 850,000 distinct CDR3 sequences appear in this sample, 30% to 45% of them only once. The top ten constitute roughly 13% of the sample.

Donors were roughly 40 systemically healthy Caucasian individuals from Russia aged roughly 6 to 100 years. Each donor gave about 9.2 milliliters of peripheral blood, drawn into EDTA-treated Vacutainer tubes. Ficoll-Paque density-gradient centrifugation was used to isolate PBMCs, with at least 7 million obtained per sample. Total RNA, at least 6 micrograms per sample, was extracted from PBMCs with Trizol reagent. Naive CD45RAhigh/CD27high T cell percentages were measured by flow cytometry on a PBMC aliquot from every donor. CDR1 and CDR2 are drawn from the germline V gene (reference sequence): DFQATT, SNEGSKA. Counted from cysteine to phenylalanine, this CDR3 has 12 amino acids. The entry retains the CDR3 DNA only, 36 bases that are in frame from base 1. The junction shows trimming of 6 bases on V and 3 bases on J, plus 10 bases between the germline ends.

Sequencing input: blood. The sequence is built from TRBV20-1 and TRBJ2-3; the D gene remains uncertain. This clonotype was obtained from a man younger than 35 in good health. The DNA is as follows: TGCAGTGCAGACATCCCTACAGATACGCAGTATTTT. Its amino acids are CSADIPTDTQYF.